What follows is one T cell receptor (beta chain) and its context. Here immunoSEQ multiplex PCR was the method, and the copy in TCRdb shows in-frame clones only, minus some. The sample contains about 160,000 clones, roughly 94% of which appear only once. This entry comes from a study of control samples from healthy donors and cancer patients. This TCR was sampled from a woman in her thirties or forties in good health. Sequencing used blood.

The CDR3 sequence is CASSQPARGASSGNTIYF. CDR3 sequence (DNA): TGTGCCAGCAGCCAACCTGCGCGGGGGGCGTCCTCTGGAAACACCATATATTTT. The J gene is TRBJ1-3, the V gene TRBV3-1 (or the pseudogene TRBV3-2); perhaps TRBD1 as D (6 bases). V lost 2 bases to trimming and J lost 0 bases, with 17 bases between them. The CDR3 contains 18 residues. The germline V gene encodes CDR1 LGHDT and CDR2 YNNKEL (reference sequence).